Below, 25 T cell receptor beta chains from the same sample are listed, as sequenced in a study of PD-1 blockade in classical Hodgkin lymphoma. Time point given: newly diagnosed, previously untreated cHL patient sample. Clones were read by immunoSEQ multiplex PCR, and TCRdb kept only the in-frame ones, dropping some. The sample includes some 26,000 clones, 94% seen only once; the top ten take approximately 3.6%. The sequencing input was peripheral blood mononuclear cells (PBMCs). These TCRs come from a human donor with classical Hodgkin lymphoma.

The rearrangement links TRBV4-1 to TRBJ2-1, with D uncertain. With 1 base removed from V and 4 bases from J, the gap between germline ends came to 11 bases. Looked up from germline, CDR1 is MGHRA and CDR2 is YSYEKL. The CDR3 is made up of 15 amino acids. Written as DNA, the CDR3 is TGCGCCAGCAGCCAAGGCCTAGTTTCTTACAATGAGCAGTTCTTC. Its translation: CASSQGLVSYNEQFF.

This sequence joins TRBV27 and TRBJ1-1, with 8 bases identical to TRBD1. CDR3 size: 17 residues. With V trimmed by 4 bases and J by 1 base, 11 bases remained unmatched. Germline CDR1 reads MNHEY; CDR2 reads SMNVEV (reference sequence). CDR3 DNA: TGTGCCAGCAGTTCCTACGGAACTACAGGGGGGAACACTGAAGCTTTCTTT. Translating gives CASSSYGTTGGNTEAFF.

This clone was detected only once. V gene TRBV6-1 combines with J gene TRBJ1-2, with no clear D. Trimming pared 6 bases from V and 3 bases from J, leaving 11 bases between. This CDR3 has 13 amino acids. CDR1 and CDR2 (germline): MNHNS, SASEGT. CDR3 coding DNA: TGTGCCAGCAGAACGACGGATGACTATGGCTACACCTTC. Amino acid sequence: CASRTTDDYGYTF.

CDR3 DNA sequence: TGTGCCAGCAGCTTAGATTCGGCAGCTCGCAATCAGCCCCAGCATTTT. Translated: CASSLDSAARNQPQHF. The rearrangement uses TRBV7-2 and TRBJ1-5, with unresolved D. The V end was cut by 1 base, the J end by 2 bases, with 12 bases between. In germline, CDR1 is SGHTA, CDR2 FQGNSA. This CDR3 region has 16 residues.

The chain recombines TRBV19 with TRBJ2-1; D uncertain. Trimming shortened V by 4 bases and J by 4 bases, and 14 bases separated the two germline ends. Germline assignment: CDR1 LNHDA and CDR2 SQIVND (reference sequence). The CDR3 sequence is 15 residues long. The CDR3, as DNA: TGTGCCAGTAGTACCGGACGGAGTCAATACAATGAGCAGTTCTTC. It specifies CASSTGRSQYNEQFF.

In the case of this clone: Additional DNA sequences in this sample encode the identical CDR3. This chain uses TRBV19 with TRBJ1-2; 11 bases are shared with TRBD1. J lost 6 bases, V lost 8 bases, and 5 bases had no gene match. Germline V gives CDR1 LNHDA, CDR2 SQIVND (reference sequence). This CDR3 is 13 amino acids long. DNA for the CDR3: TGTGCCAGTGAAGGACAGGGGGCTAATGGCTACACCTTC. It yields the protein CASEGQGANGYTF.

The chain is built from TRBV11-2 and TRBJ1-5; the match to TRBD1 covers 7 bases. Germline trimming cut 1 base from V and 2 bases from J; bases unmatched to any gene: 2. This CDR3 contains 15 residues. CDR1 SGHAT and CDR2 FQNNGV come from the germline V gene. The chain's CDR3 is CASSLGQGGNQPQHF. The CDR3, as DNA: TGTGCCAGCAGCTTAGGTCAGGGGGGCAATCAGCCCCAGCATTTT.

CDR3 loop: CASSLEGGDTEAFF. Written as DNA, the CDR3 is TGTGCCAGCAGCTTAGAAGGGGGGGACACTGAAGCTTTCTTT. The chain couples TRBV7-2 to TRBJ1-1; D possibly corresponds to TRBD1 (6 bases). Looked up from germline, CDR1 is SGHTA and CDR2 is FQGNSA. The CDR3 spans 14 residues. The V end was cut by 1 base, the J end by 3 bases, with 9 bases between.

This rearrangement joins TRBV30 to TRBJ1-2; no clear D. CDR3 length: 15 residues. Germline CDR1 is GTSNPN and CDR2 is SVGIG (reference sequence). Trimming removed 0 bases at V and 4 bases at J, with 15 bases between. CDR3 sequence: CAWSVPGRIVYGYTF. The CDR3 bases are TGTGCCTGGAGTGTACCTGGCAGAATAGTCTATGGCTACACCTTC.

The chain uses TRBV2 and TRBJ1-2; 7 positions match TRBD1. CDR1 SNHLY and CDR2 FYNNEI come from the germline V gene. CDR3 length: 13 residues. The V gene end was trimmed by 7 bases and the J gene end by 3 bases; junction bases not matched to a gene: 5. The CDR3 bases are TGTGCCAGCACCCGGGACAGAGACTATGGCTACACCTTC. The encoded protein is CASTRDRDYGYTF.

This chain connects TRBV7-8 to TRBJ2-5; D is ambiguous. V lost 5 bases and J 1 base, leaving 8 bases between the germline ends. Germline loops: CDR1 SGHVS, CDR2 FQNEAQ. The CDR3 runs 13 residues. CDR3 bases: TGTGCCAGCAGCGGATCCCTCCAAGAGACCCAGTACTTC. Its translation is CASSGSLQETQYF.

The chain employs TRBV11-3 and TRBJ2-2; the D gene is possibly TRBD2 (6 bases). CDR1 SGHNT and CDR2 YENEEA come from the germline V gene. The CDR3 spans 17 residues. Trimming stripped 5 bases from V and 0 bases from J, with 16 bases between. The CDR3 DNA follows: TGTGCCAGCAGCCTACCCGCCGGGACTGCGAACACCGGGGAGCTGTTTTTT. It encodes CASSLPAGTANTGELFF.

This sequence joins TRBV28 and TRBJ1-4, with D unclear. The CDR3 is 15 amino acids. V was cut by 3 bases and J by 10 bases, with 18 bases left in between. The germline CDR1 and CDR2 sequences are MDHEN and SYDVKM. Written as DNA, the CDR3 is TGTGCCAGCAGTTTCGGAGTCTCGGAGGCTGGAAAACTGTTTTTT. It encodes CASSFGVSEAGKLFF.

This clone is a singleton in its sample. This CDR3 reads CASSVGWGSVYEQYF. CDR3 sequence (DNA): TGTGCCAGCAGCGTAGGGTGGGGAAGTGTCTACGAGCAGTACTTC. J is TRBJ2-7 and V is TRBV9; D is undetermined. Germline CDR1 and CDR2: SGDLS and YYNGEE. There are 15 residues in the CDR3. V lost 0 bases to trimming and J lost 3 bases, with 13 bases between them.

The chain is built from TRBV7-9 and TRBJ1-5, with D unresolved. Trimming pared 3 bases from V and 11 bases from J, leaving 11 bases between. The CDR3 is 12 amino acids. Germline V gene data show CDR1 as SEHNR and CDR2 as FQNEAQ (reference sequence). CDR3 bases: TGTGCCAGCAGCTTGGGTTTTGGGACCCAGCATTTT. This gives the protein CASSLGFGTQHF.

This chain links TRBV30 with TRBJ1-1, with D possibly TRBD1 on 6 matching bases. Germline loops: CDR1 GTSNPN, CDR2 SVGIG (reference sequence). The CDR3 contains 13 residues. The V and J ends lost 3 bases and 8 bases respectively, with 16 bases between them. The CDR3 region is CAWSDTGLGEAFF. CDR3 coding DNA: TGTGCCTGGAGCGACACAGGGTTGGGAGAAGCTTTCTTT.

The CDR3 coding sequence is TGTGCCAGCAGCTTTGGGGGCCTAGGCTCCTACGAGCAGTACTTC. It translates to CASSFGGLGSYEQYF. This chain joins TRBV7-2 and TRBJ2-7; weak D call: TRBD1 (6 bases). V lost 3 bases to trimming and J lost 0 bases, with 12 bases between them. The length of the CDR3 is 15 residues. Per the germline V gene, CDR1 is SGHTA and CDR2 is FQGNSA.

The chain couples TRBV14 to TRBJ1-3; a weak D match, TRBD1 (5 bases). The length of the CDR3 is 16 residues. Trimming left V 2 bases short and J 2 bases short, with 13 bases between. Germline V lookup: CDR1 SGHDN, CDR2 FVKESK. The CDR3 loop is CASSQSGHGAGNTIYF. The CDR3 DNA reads TGTGCCAGCAGCCAATCAGGACACGGGGCTGGAAACACCATATATTTT. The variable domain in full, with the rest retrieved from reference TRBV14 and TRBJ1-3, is EAGVTQFPSHSVIEKGQTVTLRCDPISGHDNLYWYRRVMGKEIKFLLHFVKESKQDESGMPNNRFLAERTGGTYSTLKVQPAELEDSGVYFCASSQSGHGAGNTIYFGEGSWLTVV.

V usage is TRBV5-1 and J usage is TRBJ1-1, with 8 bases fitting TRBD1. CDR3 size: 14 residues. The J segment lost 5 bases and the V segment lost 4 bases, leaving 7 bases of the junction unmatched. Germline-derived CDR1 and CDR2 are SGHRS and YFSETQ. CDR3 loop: CASSQIRGRTEAFF. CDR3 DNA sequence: TGCGCCAGCAGCCAAATCAGGGGGCGAACTGAAGCTTTCTTT. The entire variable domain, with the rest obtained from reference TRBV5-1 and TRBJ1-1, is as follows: KAGVTQTPRYLIKTRGQQVTLSCSPISGHRSVSWYQQTPGQGLQFLFEYFSETQRNKGNFPGRFSGRQFSNSRSEMNVSTLELGDSALYLCASSQIRGRTEAFFGQGTRLTVV.

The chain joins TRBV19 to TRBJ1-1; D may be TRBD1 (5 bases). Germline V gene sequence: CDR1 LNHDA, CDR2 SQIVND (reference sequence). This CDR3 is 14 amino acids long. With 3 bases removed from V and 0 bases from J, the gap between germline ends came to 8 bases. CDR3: CASSIAGLNTEAFF. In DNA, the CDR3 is TGTGCCAGTAGTATTGCAGGGTTGAACACTGAAGCTTTCTTT.

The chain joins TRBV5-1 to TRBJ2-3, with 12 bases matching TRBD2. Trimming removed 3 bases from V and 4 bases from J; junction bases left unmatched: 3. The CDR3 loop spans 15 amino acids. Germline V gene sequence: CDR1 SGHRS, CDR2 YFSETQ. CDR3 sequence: CASSWSSGGADTQYF. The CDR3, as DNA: TGCGCCAGCAGCTGGTCTAGCGGGGGGGCAGATACGCAGTATTTT.

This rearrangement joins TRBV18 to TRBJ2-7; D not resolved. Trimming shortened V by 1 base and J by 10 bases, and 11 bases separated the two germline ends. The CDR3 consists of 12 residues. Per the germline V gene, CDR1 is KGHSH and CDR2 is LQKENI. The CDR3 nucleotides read TGTGCCAGCTCACCACTGGGTTTAGTTCAGTACTTC. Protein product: CASSPLGLVQYF.

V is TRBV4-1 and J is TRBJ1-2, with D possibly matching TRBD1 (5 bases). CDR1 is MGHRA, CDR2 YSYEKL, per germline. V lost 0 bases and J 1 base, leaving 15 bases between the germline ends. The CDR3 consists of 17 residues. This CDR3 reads CASSQEGKGPHNYGYTF. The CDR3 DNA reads TGCGCCAGCAGCCAAGAGGGGAAGGGACCCCATAACTATGGCTACACCTTC.

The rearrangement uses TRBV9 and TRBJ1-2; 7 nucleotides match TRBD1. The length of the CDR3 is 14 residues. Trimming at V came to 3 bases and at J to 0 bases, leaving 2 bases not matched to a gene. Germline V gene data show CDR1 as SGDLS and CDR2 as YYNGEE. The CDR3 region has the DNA TGTGCCAGCAGCGGCGGGACAGCTAACTATGGCTACACCTTC. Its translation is CASSGGTANYGYTF.

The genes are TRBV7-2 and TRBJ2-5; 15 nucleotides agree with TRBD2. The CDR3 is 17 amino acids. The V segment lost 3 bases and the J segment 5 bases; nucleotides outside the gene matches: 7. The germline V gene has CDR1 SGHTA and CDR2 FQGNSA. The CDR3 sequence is CASSFVGLAGGRETQYF. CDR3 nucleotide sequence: TGTGCCAGCAGCTTCGTGGGACTAGCGGGGGGCAGGGAGACCCAGTACTTC.